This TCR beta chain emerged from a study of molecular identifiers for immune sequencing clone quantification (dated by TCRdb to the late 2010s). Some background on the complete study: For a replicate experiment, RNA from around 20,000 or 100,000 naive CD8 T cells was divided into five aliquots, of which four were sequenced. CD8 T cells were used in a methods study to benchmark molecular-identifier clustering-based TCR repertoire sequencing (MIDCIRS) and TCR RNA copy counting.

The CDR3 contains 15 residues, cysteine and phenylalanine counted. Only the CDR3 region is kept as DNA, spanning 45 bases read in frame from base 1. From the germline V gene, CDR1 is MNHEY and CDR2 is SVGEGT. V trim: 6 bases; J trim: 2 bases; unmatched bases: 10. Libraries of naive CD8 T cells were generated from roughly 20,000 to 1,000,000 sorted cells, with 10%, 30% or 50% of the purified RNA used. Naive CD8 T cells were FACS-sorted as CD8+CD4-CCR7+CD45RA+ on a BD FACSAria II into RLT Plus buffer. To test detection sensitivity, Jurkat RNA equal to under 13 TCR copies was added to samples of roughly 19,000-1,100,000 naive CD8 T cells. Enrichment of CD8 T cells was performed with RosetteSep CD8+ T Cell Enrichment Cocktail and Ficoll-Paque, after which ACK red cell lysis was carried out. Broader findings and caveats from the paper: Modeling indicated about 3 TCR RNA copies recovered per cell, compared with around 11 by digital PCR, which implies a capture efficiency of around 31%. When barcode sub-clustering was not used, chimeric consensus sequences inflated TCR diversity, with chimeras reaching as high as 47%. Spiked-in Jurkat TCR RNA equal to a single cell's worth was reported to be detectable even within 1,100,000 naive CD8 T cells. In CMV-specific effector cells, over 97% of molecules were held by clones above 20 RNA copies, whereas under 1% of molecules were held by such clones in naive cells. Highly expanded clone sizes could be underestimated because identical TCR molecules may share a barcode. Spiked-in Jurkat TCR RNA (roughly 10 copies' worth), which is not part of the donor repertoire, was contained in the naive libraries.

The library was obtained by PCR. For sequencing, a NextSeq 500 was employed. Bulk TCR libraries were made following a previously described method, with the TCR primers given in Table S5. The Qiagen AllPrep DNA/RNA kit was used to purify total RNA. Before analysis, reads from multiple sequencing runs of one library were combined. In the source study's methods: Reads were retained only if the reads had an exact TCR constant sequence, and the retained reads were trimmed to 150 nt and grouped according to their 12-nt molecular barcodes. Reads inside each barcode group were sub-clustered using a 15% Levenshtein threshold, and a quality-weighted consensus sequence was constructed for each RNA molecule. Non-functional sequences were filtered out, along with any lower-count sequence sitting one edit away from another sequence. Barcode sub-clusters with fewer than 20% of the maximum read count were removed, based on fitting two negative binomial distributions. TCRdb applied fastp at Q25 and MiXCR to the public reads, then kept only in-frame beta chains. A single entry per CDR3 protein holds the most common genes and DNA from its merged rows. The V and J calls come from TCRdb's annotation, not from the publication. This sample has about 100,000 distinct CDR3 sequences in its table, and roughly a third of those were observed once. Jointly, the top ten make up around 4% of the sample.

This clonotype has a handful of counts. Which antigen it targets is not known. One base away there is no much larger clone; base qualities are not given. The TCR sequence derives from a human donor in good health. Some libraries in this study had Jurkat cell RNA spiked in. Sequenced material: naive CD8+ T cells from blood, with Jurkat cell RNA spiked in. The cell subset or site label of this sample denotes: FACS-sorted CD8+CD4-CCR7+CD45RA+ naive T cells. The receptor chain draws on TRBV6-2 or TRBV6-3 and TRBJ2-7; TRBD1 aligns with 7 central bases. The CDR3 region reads CASSNLRDSTYEQYF. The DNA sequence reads TGTGCCAGCAGCAACCTCCGGGACAGCACCTACGAGCAGTACTTC.